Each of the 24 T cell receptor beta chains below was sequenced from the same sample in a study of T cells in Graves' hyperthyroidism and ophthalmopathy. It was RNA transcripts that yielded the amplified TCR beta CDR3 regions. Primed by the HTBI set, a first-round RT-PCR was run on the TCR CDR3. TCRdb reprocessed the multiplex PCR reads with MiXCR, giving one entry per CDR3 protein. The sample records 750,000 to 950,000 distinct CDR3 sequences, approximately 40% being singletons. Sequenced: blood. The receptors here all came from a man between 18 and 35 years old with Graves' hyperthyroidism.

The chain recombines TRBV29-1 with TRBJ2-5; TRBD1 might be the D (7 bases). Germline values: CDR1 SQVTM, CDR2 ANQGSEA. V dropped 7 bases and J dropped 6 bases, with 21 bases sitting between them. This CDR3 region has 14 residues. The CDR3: CSAEEGAGKQTQYF. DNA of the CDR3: TGCAGCGCAGAGGAGGGGGCCGGGAAGCAGACCCAGTACTTC.

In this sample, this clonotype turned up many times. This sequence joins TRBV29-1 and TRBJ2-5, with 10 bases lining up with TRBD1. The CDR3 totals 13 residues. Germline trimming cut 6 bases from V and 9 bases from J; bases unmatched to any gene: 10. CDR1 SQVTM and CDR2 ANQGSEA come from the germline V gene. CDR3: CSVPGQGLFAQYF. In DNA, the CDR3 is TGCAGCGTGCCGGGACAGGGGTTATTTGCCCAGTACTTC.

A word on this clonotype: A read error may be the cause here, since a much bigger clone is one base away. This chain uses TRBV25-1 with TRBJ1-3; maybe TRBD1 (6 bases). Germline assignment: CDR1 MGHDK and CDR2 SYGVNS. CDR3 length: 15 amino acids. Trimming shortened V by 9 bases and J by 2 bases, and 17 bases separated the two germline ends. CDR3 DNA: TGTGCCAGTATTCCCCGACAGGCCACTGGAAACACCATATATTTT. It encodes CASIPRQATGNTIYF.

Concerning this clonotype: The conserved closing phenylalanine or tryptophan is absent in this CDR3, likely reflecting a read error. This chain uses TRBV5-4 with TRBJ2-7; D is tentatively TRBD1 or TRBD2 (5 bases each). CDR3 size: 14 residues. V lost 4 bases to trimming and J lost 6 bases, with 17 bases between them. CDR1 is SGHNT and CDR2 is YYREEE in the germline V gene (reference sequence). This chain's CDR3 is CASSGGWAGGEQYY. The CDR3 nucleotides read TGTGCCAGCAGCGGGGGATGGGCGGGCGGCGAGCAGTACTAC.

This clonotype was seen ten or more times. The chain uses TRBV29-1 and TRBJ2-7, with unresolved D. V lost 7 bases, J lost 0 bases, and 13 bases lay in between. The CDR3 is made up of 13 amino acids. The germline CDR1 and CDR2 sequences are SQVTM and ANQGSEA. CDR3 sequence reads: CSAKLTLSYEQYF. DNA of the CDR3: TGCAGCGCTAAACTGACCCTCTCCTACGAGCAGTACTTC.

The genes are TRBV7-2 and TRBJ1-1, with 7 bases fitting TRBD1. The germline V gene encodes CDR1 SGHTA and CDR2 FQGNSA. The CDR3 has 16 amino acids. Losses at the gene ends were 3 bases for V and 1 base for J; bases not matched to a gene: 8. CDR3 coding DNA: TGTGCCAGCAGCTTGGAGATGACAGGGTCGAACACTGAAGCTTTCTTT. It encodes CASSLEMTGSNTEAFF.

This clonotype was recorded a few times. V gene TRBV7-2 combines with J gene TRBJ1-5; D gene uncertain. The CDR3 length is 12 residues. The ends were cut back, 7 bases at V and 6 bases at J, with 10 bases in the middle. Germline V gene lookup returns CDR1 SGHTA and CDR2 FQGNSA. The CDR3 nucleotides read TGTGCCAGCAACCCTAAGGCTCAGCCCCAGCATTTT. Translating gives CASNPKAQPQHF. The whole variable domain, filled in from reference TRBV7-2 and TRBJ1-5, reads GAGVSQSPSNKVTEKGKDVELRCDPISGHTALYWYRQSLGQGLEFLIYFQGNSAPDKSGLPSDRFSAERTGGSVSTLTIQRTQQEDSAVYLCASNPKAQPQHFGDGTRLSIL.

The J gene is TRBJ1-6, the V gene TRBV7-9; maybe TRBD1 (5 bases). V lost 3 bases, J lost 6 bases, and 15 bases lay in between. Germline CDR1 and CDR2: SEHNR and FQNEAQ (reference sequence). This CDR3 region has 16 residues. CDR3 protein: CASSLVGTGLNSPLHF. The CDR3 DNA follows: TGTGCCAGCAGCTTGGTCGGTACAGGCCTTAATTCACCCCTCCACTTT.

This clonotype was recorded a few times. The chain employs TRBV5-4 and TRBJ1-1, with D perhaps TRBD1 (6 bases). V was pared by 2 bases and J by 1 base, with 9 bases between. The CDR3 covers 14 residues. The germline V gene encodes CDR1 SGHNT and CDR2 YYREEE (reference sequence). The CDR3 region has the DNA TGTGCCAGCAGCTTCTACAGGGCGAACACTGAAGCTTTCTTT. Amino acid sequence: CASSFYRANTEAFF.

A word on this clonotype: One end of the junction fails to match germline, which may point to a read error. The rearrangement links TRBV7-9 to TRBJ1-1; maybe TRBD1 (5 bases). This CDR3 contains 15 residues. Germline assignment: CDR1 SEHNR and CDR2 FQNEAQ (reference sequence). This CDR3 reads CAGSWGSPGDTEAFF. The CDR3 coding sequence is TGTGCCGGCAGCTGGGGCTCCCCCGGGGACACTGAAGCTTTCTTT. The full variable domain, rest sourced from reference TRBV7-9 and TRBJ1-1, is DTGVSQNPRHKITKRGQNVTFRCDPISEHNRLYWYRQTLGQGPEFLTYFQNEAQLEKSRLLSDRFSAERPKGSFSTLEIQRTEQGDSAMYLCAGSWGSPGDTEAFFGQGTRLTVV.

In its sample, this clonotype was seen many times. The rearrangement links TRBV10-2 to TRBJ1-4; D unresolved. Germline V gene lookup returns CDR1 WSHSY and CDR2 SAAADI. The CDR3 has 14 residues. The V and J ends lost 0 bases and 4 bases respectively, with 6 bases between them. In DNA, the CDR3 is TGCGCCAGCAGTGAGTCTTCCTTTAATGAAAAACTGTTTTTT. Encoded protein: CASSESSFNEKLFF.

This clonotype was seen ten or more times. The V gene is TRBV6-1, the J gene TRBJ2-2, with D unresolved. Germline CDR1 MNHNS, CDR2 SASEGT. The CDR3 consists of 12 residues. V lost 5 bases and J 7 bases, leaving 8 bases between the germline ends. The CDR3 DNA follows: TGTGCCAGCAGTAACCGGATCGGGGAGCTGTTTTTT. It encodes CASSNRIGELFF.

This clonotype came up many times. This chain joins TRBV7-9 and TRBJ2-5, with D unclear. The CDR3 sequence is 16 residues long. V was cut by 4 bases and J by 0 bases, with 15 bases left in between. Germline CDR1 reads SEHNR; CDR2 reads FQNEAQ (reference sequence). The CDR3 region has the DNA TGTGCCAGCAGCTCGGATGAGACAACCGACCAAGAGACCCAGTACTTC. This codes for CASSSDETTDQETQYF.

CDR3 sequence (DNA): TGCAGCGTTGAGGGCGGGACAGGGATCACAGATACGCAGTATTTT. Protein product: CSVEGGTGITDTQYF. The chain couples TRBV29-1 to TRBJ2-3, with TRBD1 matching over 9 bases. Looked up from germline, CDR1 is SQVTM and CDR2 is ANQGSEA. V dropped 3 bases and J dropped 2; count of bases not matched to a gene: 6. The CDR3 is 15 amino acids.

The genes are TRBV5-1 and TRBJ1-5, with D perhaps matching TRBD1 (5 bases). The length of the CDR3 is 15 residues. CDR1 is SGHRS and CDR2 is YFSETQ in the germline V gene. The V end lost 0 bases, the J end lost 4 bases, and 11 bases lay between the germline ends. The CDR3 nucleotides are TGCGCCAGCAGCTTGGAGGGGTTTACGAATCAGCCCCAGCATTTT. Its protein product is CASSLEGFTNQPQHF.

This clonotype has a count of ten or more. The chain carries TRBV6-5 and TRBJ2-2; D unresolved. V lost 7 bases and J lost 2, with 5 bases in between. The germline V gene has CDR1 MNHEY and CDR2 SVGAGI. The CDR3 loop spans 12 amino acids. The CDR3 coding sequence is TGTGCCAGCAAAGCAAACACCGGGGAGCTGTTTTTT. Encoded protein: CASKANTGELFF.

The CDR3 region is CASSEGTAWREQYF. Here the CDR3 DNA reads TGTGCCAGCAGTGAAGGGACGGCTTGGAGGGAGCAGTACTTC. The chain recombines TRBV6-2 or TRBV6-3 with TRBJ2-7; D may match TRBD1 or TRBD2 (5 bases each). The V and J ends lost 5 bases and 7 bases respectively, with 18 bases between them. The CDR3 runs 14 residues. Germline CDR1 reads MNHEY; CDR2 reads SVGEGT.

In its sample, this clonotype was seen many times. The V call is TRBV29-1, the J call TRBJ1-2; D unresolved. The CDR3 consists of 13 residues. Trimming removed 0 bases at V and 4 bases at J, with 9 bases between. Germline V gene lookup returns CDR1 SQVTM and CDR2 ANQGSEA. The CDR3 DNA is TGCAGCGTTGAAGACAGAGTCGGCTATGGCTACACCTTC. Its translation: CSVEDRVGYGYTF.

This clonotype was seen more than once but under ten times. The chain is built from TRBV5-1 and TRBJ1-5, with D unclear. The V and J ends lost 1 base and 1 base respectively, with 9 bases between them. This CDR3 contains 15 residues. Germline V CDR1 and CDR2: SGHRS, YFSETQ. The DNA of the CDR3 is TGCGCCAGCAGCTTGTCCGGGAACAGCAATCAGCCCCAGCATTTT. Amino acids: CASSLSGNSNQPQHF.

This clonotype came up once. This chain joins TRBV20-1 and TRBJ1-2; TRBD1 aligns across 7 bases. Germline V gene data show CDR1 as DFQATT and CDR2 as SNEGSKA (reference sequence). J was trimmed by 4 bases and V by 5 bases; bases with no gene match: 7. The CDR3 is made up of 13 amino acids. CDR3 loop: CSARDRDSYGYTF. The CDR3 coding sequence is TGCAGTGCTCGGGACAGAGACAGCTATGGCTACACCTTC.

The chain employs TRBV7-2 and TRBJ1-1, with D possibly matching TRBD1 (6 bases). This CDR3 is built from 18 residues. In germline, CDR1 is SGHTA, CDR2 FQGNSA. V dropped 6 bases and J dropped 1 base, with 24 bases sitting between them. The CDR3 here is CASSVVPPSRGQNTEAFF. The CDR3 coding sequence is TGTGCCAGCAGTGTGGTGCCCCCCTCGCGGGGACAGAACACTGAAGCTTTCTTT. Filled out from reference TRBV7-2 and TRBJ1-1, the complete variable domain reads GAGVSQSPSNKVTEKGKDVELRCDPISGHTALYWYRQSLGQGLEFLIYFQGNSAPDKSGLPSDRFSAERTGGSVSTLTIQRTQQEDSAVYLCASSVVPPSRGQNTEAFFGQGTRLTVV.

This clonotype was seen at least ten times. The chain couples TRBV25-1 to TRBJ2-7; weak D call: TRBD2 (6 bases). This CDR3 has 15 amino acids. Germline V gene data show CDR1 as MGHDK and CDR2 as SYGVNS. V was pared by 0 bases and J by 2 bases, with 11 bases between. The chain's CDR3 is CASSEYQGGTYEQYF. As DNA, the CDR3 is TGTGCCAGCAGTGAATATCAGGGCGGGACCTACGAGCAGTACTTC.

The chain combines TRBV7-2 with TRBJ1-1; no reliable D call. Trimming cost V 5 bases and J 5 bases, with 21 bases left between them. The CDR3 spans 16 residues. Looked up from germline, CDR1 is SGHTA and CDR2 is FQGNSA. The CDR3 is CASSPRGGLSVTEAFF. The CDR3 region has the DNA TGTGCCAGCAGCCCCCGTGGAGGTTTGAGCGTTACTGAAGCTTTCTTT.

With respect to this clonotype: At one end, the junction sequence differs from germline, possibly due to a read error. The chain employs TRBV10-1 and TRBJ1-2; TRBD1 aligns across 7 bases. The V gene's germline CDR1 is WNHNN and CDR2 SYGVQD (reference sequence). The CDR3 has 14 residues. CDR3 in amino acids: CASSFRQGQSGYTF. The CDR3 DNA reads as TGTGCCAGCAGTTTCCGACAGGGACAAAGTGGCTACACCTTC.